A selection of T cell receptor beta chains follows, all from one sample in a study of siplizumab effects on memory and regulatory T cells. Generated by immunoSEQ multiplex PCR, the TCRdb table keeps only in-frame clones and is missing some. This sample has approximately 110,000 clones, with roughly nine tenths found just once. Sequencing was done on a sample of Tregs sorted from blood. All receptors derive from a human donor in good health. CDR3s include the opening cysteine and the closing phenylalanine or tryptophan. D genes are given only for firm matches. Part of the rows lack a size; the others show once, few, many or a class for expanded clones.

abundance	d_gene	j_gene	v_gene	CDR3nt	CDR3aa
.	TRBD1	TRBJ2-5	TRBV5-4	TGTGCCAGCAGCAGCGACAGGGGAATCCAAGAGACCCAGTACTTC	CASSSDRGIQETQYF
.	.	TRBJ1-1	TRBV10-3	TGTGCCATCAGAGTAGACAGCAACACTGAAGCTTTCTTT	CAIRVDSNTEAFF
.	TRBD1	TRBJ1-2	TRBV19	TGTGCCAGTAGTAAACTACAGGGGGCAAGAGGTGGCTACACCTTC	CASSKLQGARGGYTF
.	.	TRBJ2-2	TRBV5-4	TGTGCCAGCAGCTTGTCCAGCACTAACACCGGGGAGCTGTTTTTT	CASSLSSTNTGELFF
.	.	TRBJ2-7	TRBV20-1	TGCAGTGCAAGAGTCACCTACGAGCAGTACTTC	CSARVTYEQYF
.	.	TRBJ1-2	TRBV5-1	TGCGCCAGCAGCTTGGACGGCACCTATGGCTACACCTTC	CASSLDGTYGYTF
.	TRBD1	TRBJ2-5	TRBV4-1	TGCGCCAGCAGCCGTTCCACCGGGACAGATCTTCAAGAGACCCAGTACTTC	CASSRSTGTDLQETQYF
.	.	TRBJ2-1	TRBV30	TGTGCCTGGAACTGGGGCCCCTACAATGAGCAGTTCTTC	CAWNWGPYNEQFF
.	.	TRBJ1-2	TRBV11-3	TGTGCCAGCAGCTTGGGGGGGTATGGCTACACCTTC	CASSLGGYGYTF
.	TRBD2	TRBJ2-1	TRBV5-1	TGCGCCAGCACCAAGGGTAGCGGGAGGGCCTTTGTGAATGAGCAGTTCTTC	CASTKGSGRAFVNEQFF
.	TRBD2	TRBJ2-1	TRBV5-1	TGCGCCAGCAGCTTGGGCCTAGCGGGCGTCTATGAGCAGTTCTTC	CASSLGLAGVYEQFF
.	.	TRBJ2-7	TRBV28	TGTGCCAGCAGTCCAAGCCTGAATCTACGAGGGCAGTACTTC	CASSPSLNLRGQYF
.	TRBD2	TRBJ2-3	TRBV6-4	TGTGCCAGCAGTACAGCGGGGGGGGGCACAGATACGCAGTATTTT	CASSTAGGGTDTQYF
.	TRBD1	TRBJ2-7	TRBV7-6	TGTGCCAGCAGCCGCGGACAGGGGAACGAGCAGTACTTC	CASSRGQGNEQYF
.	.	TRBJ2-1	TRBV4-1	TGCGCCAGCAGCCGGGACACGAGCTCCTACAATGAGCAGTTCTTC	CASSRDTSSYNEQFF
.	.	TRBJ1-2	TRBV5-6	TGTGCCAGCAGCTTGACGGCGGTATATGGCTACACCTTC	CASSLTAVYGYTF
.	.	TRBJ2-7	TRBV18	TGTGCCAGCTCACCTACGGACAATTACGAGCAGTACTTC	CASSPTDNYEQYF
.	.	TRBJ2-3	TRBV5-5	TGTGCCAGCAGCTCCGGTAGCACAGATACGCAGTATTTT	CASSSGSTDTQYF
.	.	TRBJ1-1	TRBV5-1	TGCGCCAGCAGCCGGAGCGGGGACACTGAAGCTTTCTTT	CASSRSGDTEAFF
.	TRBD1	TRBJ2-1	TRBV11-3	TGTGCCAGCAGCTTCGGACAGGGGGCCTACAATGAGCAGTTCTTC	CASSFGQGAYNEQFF
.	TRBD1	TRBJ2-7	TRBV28	TGTGCCAGCAGTTCACCGGGACAGGGCCCCTACGAGCAGTACTTC	CASSSPGQGPYEQYF
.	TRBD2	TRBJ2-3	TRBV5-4	TGTGCCAGCAGCTTGGGACTAGCCACAGATACGCAGTATTTT	CASSLGLATDTQYF
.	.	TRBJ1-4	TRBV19	TGTGCCAGTACCCGCCGGGGGGTTAATGAAAAACTGTTTTTT	CASTRRGVNEKLFF
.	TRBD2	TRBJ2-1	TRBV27	TGTGCCAGCAGTTTCCGCGGGAGGGCGTATGAGCAGTTCTTC	CASSFRGRAYEQFF
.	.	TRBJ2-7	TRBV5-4	TGTGCCAGCAGCTCTGGACGACTTGACTACGAGCAGTACTTC	CASSSGRLDYEQYF
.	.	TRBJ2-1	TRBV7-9	TGTGCCAGCAGCTCCGGGCCGGGCGGGCGGAGGAATGAGCAGTTCTTC	CASSSGPGGRRNEQFF
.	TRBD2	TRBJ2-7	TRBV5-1	TGCGCCAGCAGCCAGGGACTAGCGAACTACGAGCAGTACTTC	CASSQGLANYEQYF
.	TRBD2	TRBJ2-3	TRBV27	TGTGCCAGCAGTTTATCAAGGGCATTTAGCGGGTTTAGCACAGATACGCAGTATTTT	CASSLSRAFSGFSTDTQYF
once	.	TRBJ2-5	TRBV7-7	TGTGCCAGCAGCTCCAGTGGGTGGGGGGAGACCCAGTACTTC	CASSSSGWGETQYF
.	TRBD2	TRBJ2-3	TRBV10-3	TGTGCCATCAGTGGGACCCACGGGCGGGGGGGAGGAGATACGCAGTATTTT	CAISGTHGRGGGDTQYF
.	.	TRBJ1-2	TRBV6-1	TGTGCCAGCACCACCGATAGAGAATCCGAGGGCTACACCTTC	CASTTDRESEGYTF
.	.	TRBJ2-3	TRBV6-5	TGTGCCAGCAGGAAACAGGGTGCAGATACGCAGTATTTT	CASRKQGADTQYF
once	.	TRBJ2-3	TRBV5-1	TGCGCCAGCAGCGGAGTTGACGGGCGACTCACAGATACGCAGTATTTT	CASSGVDGRLTDTQYF
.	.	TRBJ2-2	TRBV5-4	TGTGCCAGCAGCCTGGGTAGCGGGAACACCGGGGAGCTGTTTTTT	CASSLGSGNTGELFF
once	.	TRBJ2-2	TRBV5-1	TGCGCCAGCTGGGCCCAAGCGAACACCGGGGAGCTGTTTTTT	CASWAQANTGELFF
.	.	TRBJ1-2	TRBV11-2	TGTGCCAGCAGCTTCCGGGATTATGGCTACACCTTC	CASSFRDYGYTF
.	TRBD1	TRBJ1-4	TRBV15	TGTGCCACCAGCAGAGTCACAGGGGGCTCGGAAAAACTGTTTTTT	CATSRVTGGSEKLFF
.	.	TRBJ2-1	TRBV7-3	TGTGCCAGCAGCCCCACTCAAGCATCCCACAATGAGCAGTTCTTC	CASSPTQASHNEQFF
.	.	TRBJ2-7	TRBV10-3	TGTGCCATCAGTGAGAGGGGGGAGGTCTCCTACGAGCAGTACTTC	CAISERGEVSYEQYF
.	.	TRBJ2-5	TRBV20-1	TGCAGTGCGAAGCCCCAAGAGACCCAGTACTTC	CSAKPQETQYF
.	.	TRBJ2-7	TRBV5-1	TGCGCCAGCAGCACAGGCAGGGCCCACGAGCAGTACTTC	CASSTGRAHEQYF
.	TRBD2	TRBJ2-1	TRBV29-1	TGCAGCGTTGCTGGACTAGCGGGGAATGAGCAGTTCTTC	CSVAGLAGNEQFF
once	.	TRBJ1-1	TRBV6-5	TGTGCCAGCAGTTACGGACAGTACTCTTCTGAAGCTTTCTTT	CASSYGQYSSEAFF
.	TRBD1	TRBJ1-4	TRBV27	TGTGCCAGCAGTGTCCACAGGGGAGAGGCAATGCTGTTTTTT	CASSVHRGEAMLFF
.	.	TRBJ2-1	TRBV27	TGTGCCAGCGGGGGGACAGCCAACAATGAGCAGTTCTTC	CASGGTANNEQFF
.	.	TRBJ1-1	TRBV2	TGTGCCAGCAGTGATTTGGGTGTGAACACTGAAGCTTTCTTT	CASSDLGVNTEAFF
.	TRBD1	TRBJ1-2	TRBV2	TGTGCCAGCAGTGAAGCGCTAGGGGGCAGACTTAACTATGGCTACACCTTC	CASSEALGGRLNYGYTF
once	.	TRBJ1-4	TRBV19	TGTGCCACCGCCCAGGGGATGGATGGTCGCGAAAAACTGTTTTTT	CATAQGMDGREKLFF
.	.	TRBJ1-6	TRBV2	TGTGCCAGTACCAGGGAAGTCAATTCACCCCTCCACTTT	CASTREVNSPLHF
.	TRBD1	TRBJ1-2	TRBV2	TGTGCCAGCAGTTGGGACAGAGCTAACTATGGCTACACCTTC	CASSWDRANYGYTF
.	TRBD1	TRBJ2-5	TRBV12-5	TGTGCTAGTGGTCGCCCTGGACAGGGACTGGAGACCCAGTACTTC	CASGRPGQGLETQYF
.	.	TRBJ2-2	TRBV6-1	TGTGCCAGCAGCCTTCCTCGAGGGTTCACCGGGGAGCTGTTTTTT	CASSLPRGFTGELFF
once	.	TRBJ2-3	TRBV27	TGTGCCAGCAGTTTATCGGGGGGACCCACAGATACGCAGTATTTT	CASSLSGGPTDTQYF